A single TCR beta chain is shown here with its context. What antigen it recognizes has not been identified. Nothing much larger sits one base from this clone, and base qualities are not available. Read against the paper, the sample's time point label means: cells obtained before transplantation from donor or recipient. CD3+CD4+ and CD3+CD8+ populations were FACS-sorted from unstimulated pre-transplant donor and recipient cells taken from spleen or lymph nodes. Library method: the immunoSEQ multiplex PCR assay. For most patients, genomic DNA was isolated with the Qiagen DNeasy Blood and Tissue Kit and sent frozen to Adaptive Biotechnologies for TCR sequencing. Adaptive Biotechnologies carried out high-throughput TCR-beta CDR3 sequencing of genomic DNA for most patients. As for the authors' bioinformatics: Adaptive's ImmunoSEQ software was the source of the TCR sequencing data for over 15 patients, while three other patients were processed with MiXCR and VDJtools. To correct CD4 versus CD8 sorting errors, sequences present in both subsets at a frequency ratio below 5:1 were removed. CDR3 nucleotide sequences shared between donor and recipient were removed because their origin could not be assigned. At least 2-fold expansion over unstimulated cells and a minimum CFSE-low frequency of 0.002% (template counts) or 0.001% (read counts) were required for clones to be classified as alloreactive. Clones were considered mappable if detected in sequenced pre-transplant spleen, lymph node, or MLR CFSE-low populations of the donor or recipient. The cumulative frequency of alloreactive clones was calculated as a percentage of all sequences, weighted by copy number. TCRdb mirrors the immuneACCESS table, restricted to in-frame sequences. Some clones are absent from its copies; in checked studies, under half trace to an unresolved V gene, and the reason for the others is unknown. V and J calls and clone size come straight from that table; D and trimming were deduced from the DNA. Within this sample are tens of thousands of clones, with around 90% of them counted one time only. The ten largest clonotypes hold roughly 2.7% of the sample.

These data come from a study of graft-versus-host responses after intestinal transplantation (dated by TCRdb to 2020 to 2022). The study in broad terms: The transplants that recipients got were multivisceral, liver-intestinal, or isolated intestinal. Rather than being sequenced by the commercial service, samples from a few later patients were sequenced in-house on an Illumina MiSeq and processed with MiXCR. Alloreactive clones were identified by sequencing pre-transplant mixed lymphocyte reaction products and comparing them with unstimulated pre-transplant donor and recipient T cells. Donor T cell macrochimerism was defined as a peak of at least 4% donor T cells among recipient peripheral blood mononuclear cells. Of the 20 to 25 intestinal transplant recipients enrolled in the cohort, one of whom was a retransplant, 3 patients without pretransplant specimens were excluded. Every recipient was given anti-thymocyte globulin induction, followed by around three years of maintenance tacrolimus and steroids. Graft-versus-host and host-versus-graft alloreactive T cell clones were tracked in the graft, circulation and bone marrow after intestinal transplantation using bulk TCR-beta CDR3 sequencing. Points the paper makes about the study in general: Early after transplant, peak levels of circulating GvH clones were associated with declines in HvG clones. In the allografts of patients with donor T cell macrochimerism, GvH to HvG T cell clonal ratios were high. The conclusions were limited by the relatively low number and heterogeneity of the intestinal transplant patients. GvH clones were detected in recipient bone marrow, and some of these GvH clones were observed earlier in ileal mucosa or blood, consistent with an intestinal mucosal origin.

V lost 7 bases and J lost 5 bases, and the count of bases not matched to a germline gene is 8. Spanning cysteine to phenylalanine, the CDR3 consists of 14 amino acids. The DNA shown is the 42-base CDR3, in frame from base 1. The germline V gene specifies MDHEN as CDR1 and SYDVKM as CDR2. Source: unstimulated CD4+ T cells sorted from spleen or lymph node cells, taken before transplant. The receptor was isolated from a human donor who was the organ donor for an intestinal transplant. Recombination connected TRBV28 to TRBJ2-1; 7 middle bases align to TRBD2. CDR3 loop: CASTGGDYHNEQFF. The bases read TGTGCCAGCACTGGCGGGGACTACCACAATGAGCAGTTCTTC.